A selection of T cell receptor beta chains follows, all from one sample in a study of immune evolution from preneoplasia to lung adenocarcinoma. Profiling relied on immunoSEQ multiplex PCR, and the TCRdb table lists in-frame clones only, not all of them. The repertoire has roughly 7,800 clones, 75% to 85% of them found once; the top ten carry roughly 3%. Material: FFPE minimally invasive lung adenocarcinoma tissue. The origin of the receptors is a person aged 70 to 79 with lung adenocarcinoma. Both conserved end residues are part of each CDR3. The D gene is left open where the match is weak. Part of the rows lack a size; the others show once, few, many or a class for expanded clones.

j_call v_call d_call clone_size cdr3_nt cdr3_aa
TRBJ2-5 TRBV15 NA few TGTGCCACCAGCAGAGACCACGGGAGTCAAGAGACCCAGTACTTC CATSRDHGSQETQYF
TRBJ2-4 TRBV6-5 TRBD1 NA TGTGCCAGCAGTTGGGACGGGACAGATAACATTCAGTACTTC CASSWDGTDNIQYF
TRBJ2-6 TRBV11-2 NA once TGTGCCAGCAGCTTTGCCAGTTCCCACTCTGGGGCCAACGTCCTGACTTTC CASSFASSHSGANVLTF
TRBJ2-2 TRBV5-6 TRBD2 NA TGTGCCAGCAGCTTAGCTCTGGGAGCGGGAGGTCTTAACACCGGGGAGCTGTTTTTT CASSLALGAGGLNTGELFF
TRBJ2-3 TRBV9 TRBD2 NA TGTGCCAGCAGCGTCCGGGAGGGGTTAACAGATACGCAGTATTTT CASSVREGLTDTQYF
TRBJ2-5 TRBV18 NA NA TGTGCCAGCTCACCAGATGAAGGGTTCCAAGAGACCCAGTACTTC CASSPDEGFQETQYF
TRBJ2-2 TRBV9 NA NA TGTGCCAGCAGCGCCAGGGGGGTGGGAACCGGGGAGCTGTTTTTT CASSARGVGTGELFF
TRBJ2-5 TRBV4-2 TRBD1 NA TGTGCCAGCAGCCAGAACAGGGGGCAGGAGACCCAGTACTTC CASSQNRGQETQYF
TRBJ1-1 TRBV6-1 NA NA TGTGCCAGCAGTGAATGGGTGGCGAACACTGAAGCTTTCTTT CASSEWVANTEAFF
TRBJ1-2 TRBV7-3 TRBD1 once TGTGCCAGCAGCTTAACATTGGGGGACAGGGAGCTATTAGTTTTC CASSLTLGDRELLVF
TRBJ2-7 TRBV6-5 NA NA TGTGCCAGCAGCCGGGGAGGCTCCTACGAGCAGTACTTC CASSRGGSYEQYF
TRBJ2-3 TRBV11-2 NA NA TGTGCCAGCAGCTTAGTCCCTTTTGGGGACTCCGCAGCAACAGATACGCAGTATTTT CASSLVPFGDSAATDTQYF
TRBJ2-7 TRBV11-2 TRBD2 NA TGTGCCAGCAGCACTGGTGTAGCGGGAGCTTACGAGCAGTACTTC CASSTGVAGAYEQYF
TRBJ1-5 TRBV2 TRBD1 once TGTGCCAGCAGTTTACAGGGGAATCAGCCCCAGCATTTT CASSLQGNQPQHF
TRBJ1-4 TRBV19 NA NA TGTGCCAGTACCCCGGGTGGTACTAATGAAAAACTGTTTTTT CASTPGGTNEKLFF
TRBJ2-2 TRBV7-2 NA NA TGTGCCAGCAGCTTCTCCACCGGGGAGCTGTTTTTT CASSFSTGELFF
TRBJ1-5 TRBV28 NA NA TGTGCCAGCAGCACCCTACCCGGCCCCCAGCATTTT CASSTLPGPQHF
TRBJ2-7 TRBV4-1 NA NA TGCGCCAGCAGCCCCTACCAGGACAGCTACGAGCAGTACTTC CASSPYQDSYEQYF
TRBJ2-2 TRBV29-1 NA NA TGCAGCGTTGAAGAAGGCGGACCGCTGTTTTTT CSVEEGGPLFF
TRBJ2-6 TRBV11-1 NA NA TGTGCCAGCAGCTTCGGGTACTCTGGGGCCAACGTCCTGACTTTC CASSFGYSGANVLTF
TRBJ2-5 TRBV5-6 NA NA TGTGCCAGCAGCCTGAAGGCAGGGGTGGGAGGAGAGACCCAGTACTTC CASSLKAGVGGETQYF
TRBJ2-7 TRBV2 NA medium-sized TGTGCCAGCAGTCTCGCGATCTACGAGCAGTACTTC CASSLAIYEQYF
TRBJ2-7 TRBV5-8 NA NA TGTGCCAGCACCAGTATCGTACGGGAGCAGTACTTC CASTSIVREQYF
TRBJ2-7 TRBV30 TRBD1 NA TGTGCCTGGAAGAAACAGGGGAGCTACGAGCAGTACTTC CAWKKQGSYEQYF
TRBJ2-3 TRBV5-4 NA NA TGTGCCAGCAGCTTGGCCGGCAGCACAGATACGCAGTATTTT CASSLAGSTDTQYF